This T cell receptor beta chain was observed in a study of cytomegalovirus exposure and HLA in healthy donors. PCR was performed using 60 Vbeta and 13 Jbeta primers. Only in-frame clones appear in the TCRdb table, and some are missing; sequencing was by immunoSEQ multiplex PCR. The sample totals 55,000 to 85,000 clones; its top ten clones hold approximately 1.7%. Study-wide results and limits: Researchers catalogued under 200 TCR beta chains as cytomegalovirus-associated. Later analysis reportedly placed an Asian-associated ancestry cluster below the roughly 680-donor mean in N-insertions.

Although they were nominally healthy when sampled, donors likely had unrecorded immune exposures. Details on this clone: Its antigen is still unknown.

This CDR3 is 12 amino acids long. Germline V CDR1 and CDR2: SGHTS, YDEGEE. V was shortened by 0 bases and J by 3 bases, with 3 bases between the two germline ends. The receptor was derived from a woman in her twenties or thirties in good health and CMV-seronegative. This rearrangement joins TRBV5-8 to TRBJ1-1; D gene ambiguous. The sample consisted of PBMCs. The CDR3 nucleotides read TGTGCCAGCAGCTTGGCCTACACTGAAGCTTTCTTT. Its protein product is CASSLAYTEAFF.